A single sample is the source of the 15 T cell receptor beta chains below, sequenced in a study of cytomegalovirus exposure and HLA in healthy donors. The table came from immunoSEQ multiplex PCR; TCRdb's copy has only in-frame clones and leaves some out. The repertoire holds approximately 280,000 clones, with 70% to 90% as singletons. Sequencing was performed on PBMCs. These TCRs come from a woman aged 18-29 years in good health and CMV-seronegative.

This clone was observed once. The chain carries TRBV7-6 and TRBJ2-1; unclear D gene. The CDR3 spans 14 residues. Germline values: CDR1 SGHVS, CDR2 FNYEAQ. The ends were cut back, 3 bases at V and 2 bases at J, with 8 bases in the middle. CDR3 loop: CASSFDFPYNEQFF. CDR3 nucleotides: TGTGCCAGCAGCTTTGACTTCCCCTACAATGAGCAGTTCTTC.

The chain couples TRBV5-5 to TRBJ2-5; 7 bases line up with TRBD2. The germline V gene encodes CDR1 SGHKS and CDR2 YYEKEE (reference sequence). This CDR3 has 14 amino acids. Trimming removed 0 bases from V and 5 bases from J; junction bases left unmatched: 4. The CDR3 coding sequence is TGTGCCAGCAGCTTGGTGGGGGGGATTGAGACCCAGTACTTC. Translated: CASSLVGGIETQYF.

The chain combines TRBV11-2 with TRBJ2-7; 7 bases map to TRBD2. V trimming: 4 bases; J trimming: 0 bases; junction bases outside the gene matches: 9. Germline loops: CDR1 SGHAT, CDR2 FQNNGV. This CDR3 is 16 amino acids long. The CDR3 loop is CASSSPGAGDSYEQYF. The CDR3 DNA reads TGTGCCAGCAGCTCCCCCGGGGCGGGGGACTCCTACGAGCAGTACTTC. The full variable domain, completed using reference TRBV11-2 and TRBJ2-7, is EAGVAQSPRYKIIEKRQSVAFWCNPISGHATLYWYQQILGQGPKLLIQFQNNGVVDDSQLPKDRFSAERLKGVDSTLKIQPAKLEDSAVYLCASSSPGAGDSYEQYFGPGTRLTVT.

This chain uses TRBV4-1 with TRBJ2-1, with 9 positions matching TRBD2. Trimming at V came to 0 bases and at J to 3 bases, leaving 9 bases not matched to a gene. CDR1 and CDR2 from the germline V gene are MGHRA and YSYEKL. There are 18 residues in the CDR3. The CDR3 sequence: CASSQEGSGSVFYNEQFF. The CDR3, as DNA: TGCGCCAGCAGCCAAGAGGGTAGCGGGAGTGTATTCTACAATGAGCAGTTCTTC.

The genes are TRBV14 and TRBJ2-7, with 9 bases lining up with TRBD2. In germline, CDR1 is SGHDN, CDR2 FVKESK. The CDR3 has 17 amino acids. The J segment lost 4 bases and the V segment lost 2 bases, leaving 12 bases of the junction unmatched. The CDR3 here is CASSQRLGKREAYEQYF. The CDR3, as DNA: TGTGCCAGCAGCCAACGCCTGGGGAAGCGGGAGGCATACGAGCAGTACTTC.

Of note for this clone: The same CDR3 can be traced to other DNA sequences in this sample. The chain is built from TRBV5-4 and TRBJ1-2; 8 nucleotides line up with TRBD1. The CDR3 covers 14 residues. V was pared by 0 bases and J by 4 bases, with 2 bases of the junction left unmatched. The germline CDR1 and CDR2 sequences are SGHNT and YYREEE (reference sequence). The CDR3 coding sequence is TGTGCCAGCAGCTTGGGACAGGGGAGCTATGGCTACACCTTC. Amino acids: CASSLGQGSYGYTF.

The chain carries TRBV19 and TRBJ2-7; 9 positions agree with TRBD1. The CDR3 loop spans 16 amino acids. The ends lost 7 bases at V and 5 bases at J; junction bases unmatched: 15. Germline values: CDR1 LNHDA, CDR2 SQIVND (reference sequence). The CDR3 nucleotides read TGTGCCAGTACTCCTTCGACCGGGACAGGGTTGGACGAGCAGTACTTC. Amino acid sequence: CASTPSTGTGLDEQYF.

The chain carries TRBV7-6 and TRBJ2-2, with 9 bases aligning to TRBD2. The CDR3 loop spans 16 amino acids. V trimming: 5 bases; J trimming: 5 bases; junction bases outside the gene matches: 9. CDR1 is SGHVS and CDR2 is FNYEAQ in the germline V gene. The CDR3 DNA reads as TGTGCCAGCAGCCCCACAGCGGGGGGAGGGACCGGGGAGCTGTTTTTT. It specifies CASSPTAGGGTGELFF.

The chain couples TRBV6-5 to TRBJ2-7; 8 positions agree with TRBD2. The CDR3 has 15 amino acids. V trimming: 4 bases; J trimming: 2 bases; junction bases outside the gene matches: 7. The germline gives CDR1 MNHEY, CDR2 SVGAGI. The CDR3 nucleotides read TGTGCCAGCAGTTTCCAGCGGGAGTCCCCCTACGAGCAGTACTTC. Protein product: CASSFQRESPYEQYF.

The rearrangement uses TRBV5-1 and TRBJ1-2, with 9 nucleotides matching TRBD1. Germline CDR1 SGHRS, CDR2 YFSETQ. This CDR3 is 15 amino acids long. Germline trimming cut 4 bases from V and 5 bases from J; bases unmatched to any gene: 9. DNA of the CDR3: TGCGCCAGCAGCCAAACTGACAGGGGGATTTATGGCTACACCTTC. This translates into CASSQTDRGIYGYTF. The entire variable domain, with the rest obtained from reference TRBV5-1 and TRBJ1-2, is as follows: KAGVTQTPRYLIKTRGQQVTLSCSPISGHRSVSWYQQTPGQGLQFLFEYFSETQRNKGNFPGRFSGRQFSNSRSEMNVSTLELGDSALYLCASSQTDRGIYGYTFGSGTRLTVV.

The chain carries TRBV4-3 and TRBJ1-1, with 7 positions matching TRBD1. Germline lookup yields CDR1 LGHNA and CDR2 YSLEER. The V and J ends lost 0 bases and 3 bases, in that order; junction bases with no gene match: 4. The CDR3 runs to 15 residues. CDR3 in DNA: TGCGCCAGCAGCCAAGAGCCGACAGGGCACACTGAAGCTTTCTTT. Translating gives CASSQEPTGHTEAFF.

The chain carries TRBV29-1 and TRBJ2-2, with TRBD2 matching over 7 bases. Per the germline V gene, CDR1 is SQVTM and CDR2 is ANQGSEA. The CDR3 is 13 amino acids. The V segment lost 7 bases and the J segment 1 base; nucleotides outside the gene matches: 3. The CDR3 region has the DNA TGCAGCGCAGCGGGGAGGAACACCGGGGAGCTGTTTTTT. Its translation: CSAAGRNTGELFF.

This rearrangement joins TRBV9 to TRBJ2-5; TRBD2 aligns across 10 bases. The CDR3 contains 15 residues. Per germline, CDR1 SGDLS and CDR2 YYNGEE. J was trimmed by 5 bases and V by 3 bases; bases with no gene match: 7. CDR3 protein: CASSASGGTGETQYF. The CDR3 DNA reads as TGTGCCAGCAGCGCTAGCGGGGGAACGGGGGAGACCCAGTACTTC.

V is TRBV25-1 and J is TRBJ2-7; a weak D match, TRBD1 (6 bases). The germline V and J ends were trimmed by 7 bases and 4 bases, with 8 bases remaining between them. The CDR3 totals 11 residues. Germline loops: CDR1 MGHDK, CDR2 SYGVNS. In DNA form, the CDR3 reads TGTGCCAGCATTACAGGGTACGAGCAGTACTTC. The encoded protein is CASITGYEQYF.

In DNA form, the CDR3 reads TGTGCCAGCAGCCAAGACGGAGGGGAGCAGTTCTTC. Protein: CASSQDGGEQFF. This chain uses TRBV4-2 with TRBJ2-1; a possible D gene is TRBD2 (6 bases). This CDR3 spans 12 amino acids. Trimming cost V 0 bases and J 10 bases, with 7 bases left between them. Germline CDR1 LGHNA, CDR2 YNFKEQ.